This TCR beta chain derives from a study of T cell responses to AZD1222 COVID-19 vaccine. Study-wide results and caveats: An increase in Spike-specific TCR breadth and depth was observed after two AZD1222 doses.

In regard to this clone: Its matching antigen is unknown.

Only in-frame clones appear in the TCRdb table, and some are missing; sequencing was by immunoSEQ multiplex PCR. This table holds some 180,000 clones, roughly 93% found once. CDR1 is MGHRA, CDR2 YSYEKL, per germline. The CDR3 contains 14 residues. Trimming took off 1 base at V and 4 bases at J, with 11 bases between the two ends. This chain connects TRBV4-1 to TRBJ2-7; D is uncertain. This specimen consisted of peripheral blood, obtained 28 days after the second dose of the MenACWY control vaccine. This sequence was found in an adult who received the MenACWY meningococcal vaccine as a control. The CDR3 coding sequence is TGCGCCAGCAGCCAAGCCGGCCAGGCTTACGAGCAGTACTTC. Translating gives CASSQAGQAYEQYF.